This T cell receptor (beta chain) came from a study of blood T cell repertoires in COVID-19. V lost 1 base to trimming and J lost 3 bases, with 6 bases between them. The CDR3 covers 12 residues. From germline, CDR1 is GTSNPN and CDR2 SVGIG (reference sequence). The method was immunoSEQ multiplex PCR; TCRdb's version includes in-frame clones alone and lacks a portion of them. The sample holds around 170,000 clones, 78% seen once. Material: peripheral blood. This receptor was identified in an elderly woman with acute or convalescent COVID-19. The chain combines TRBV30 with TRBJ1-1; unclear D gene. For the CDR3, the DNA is TGTGCCTGGAGTGGGCAGTACACTGAAGCTTTCTTT. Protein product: CAWSGQYTEAFF.